A selection of T cell receptor beta chains follows, all from one sample in a study of OX40 agonist ivuxolimab in advanced cancers. The repertoire was sequenced with immunoSEQ multiplex PCR; TCRdb's copy has only in-frame clones and lacks some. This table has tens of thousands of clones, roughly 90% appearing once. The sample in question was CD4+ or CD8+ T cells sorted from blood, obtained in a trial of the OX40 agonist ivuxolimab. The receptor source for this set is an adult with an advanced solid tumor such as melanoma, head and neck, liver or kidney cancer. Both conserved end residues are part of each CDR3. The D gene is left open where the match is weak. Expanded clones are given a class, and other clones once, few, many or no size at all.

CDR3 DNA: TGTGCCAGCAGCTTACCAAGCCCCGGCACAGATACGCAGTATTTT
CDR3 protein: CASSLPSPGTDTQYF
J gene: TRBJ2-3
D gene: .
V gene: TRBV9
clone size: .

CDR3 DNA: TGTGCCAGCAGCGTAGCCGGGACAGCAAATGAAAAACTGTTTTTT
CDR3 protein: CASSVAGTANEKLFF
J gene: TRBJ1-4
D gene: TRBD1
V gene: TRBV9
clone size: .

CDR3 DNA: TGTGCCAGCAGTGAAGGCGGCAGGGCCACTGAAGCTTTCTTT
CDR3 protein: CASSEGGRATEAFF
J gene: TRBJ1-1
D gene: .
V gene: TRBV2
clone size: .

CDR3 DNA: TGTGCCAGCAGCTTAGACGGGGGAGTAAGCTCCTACGAGCAGTACTTC
CDR3 protein: CASSLDGGVSSYEQYF
J gene: TRBJ2-7
D gene: .
V gene: TRBV11-2
clone size: .

CDR3 DNA: TGTGCCAGCAGCCAACTAGCGGGAGTTAGCAATGAGCAGTTCTTC
CDR3 protein: CASSQLAGVSNEQFF
J gene: TRBJ2-1
D gene: TRBD2
V gene: TRBV27
clone size: once

CDR3 DNA: TGTGCCAGCAGCTTTACTTCTCAGCCCCAGCATTTT
CDR3 protein: CASSFTSQPQHF
J gene: TRBJ1-5
D gene: .
V gene: TRBV5-8
clone size: few

CDR3 DNA: TGCAGCGGACAGCCAAGAGGAGAAGAGACCCAGTACTTC
CDR3 protein: CSGQPRGEETQYF
J gene: TRBJ2-5
D gene: .
V gene: TRBV29-1
clone size: .

CDR3 DNA: TGTGCCAGCAGCAACAGGGAGGGAAAGACCCAGTACTTC
CDR3 protein: CASSNREGKTQYF
J gene: TRBJ2-5
D gene: .
V gene: TRBV28
clone size: .

CDR3 DNA: TGTGCCAGCAGTCCGATAGCGGGAGCTGGAGATACGCAGTATTTT
CDR3 protein: CASSPIAGAGDTQYF
J gene: TRBJ2-3
D gene: TRBD2
V gene: TRBV27
clone size: .

CDR3 DNA: TGTGCCAGCAGTTTGGGGGCGTGGGATACGCAGTATTTT
CDR3 protein: CASSLGAWDTQYF
J gene: TRBJ2-3
D gene: .
V gene: TRBV27
clone size: .

CDR3 DNA: TGTGCCAGCAGTACCTGGACAGGATCTGGCGGGGAGCTGTTTTTT
CDR3 protein: CASSTWTGSGGELFF
J gene: TRBJ2-2
D gene: TRBD1
V gene: TRBV27
clone size: .

CDR3 DNA: TGTGCCAGCAGCATAGGGACTAGCGGATACAATGAGCAGTTCTTC
CDR3 protein: CASSIGTSGYNEQFF
J gene: TRBJ2-1
D gene: TRBD2
V gene: TRBV7-3
clone size: .

CDR3 DNA: TGTGCCAGCAGTTGGGCCGCCGCGAACACCGGGGAGCTGTTTTTT
CDR3 protein: CASSWAAANTGELFF
J gene: TRBJ2-2
D gene: .
V gene: TRBV27
clone size: .

CDR3 DNA: TGTGCCAGCAGAACCAGGACGGGCAAAAACATTCAGTACTTC
CDR3 protein: CASRTRTGKNIQYF
J gene: TRBJ2-4
D gene: .
V gene: TRBV6-5
clone size: .

CDR3 DNA: TGTGCCAGCAGCTTGGGGGACCTAAGTCCCTACGAGCAGTACTTC
CDR3 protein: CASSLGDLSPYEQYF
J gene: TRBJ2-7
D gene: .
V gene: TRBV7-9
clone size: few

CDR3 DNA: TGTGCCAGCAGCGAATCCGGGACATCTGTCTACGAGCAGTACTTC
CDR3 protein: CASSESGTSVYEQYF
J gene: TRBJ2-7
D gene: .
V gene: TRBV28
clone size: .

CDR3 DNA: TGTGCCAGCAGTGGACTAGCCCATCAAGAGACCCAGTACTTC
CDR3 protein: CASSGLAHQETQYF
J gene: TRBJ2-5
D gene: TRBD2
V gene: TRBV27
clone size: .

CDR3 DNA: TGTGCCAGCAGTTCCCATGGAAACTCCTACGAGCAGTACTTC
CDR3 protein: CASSSHGNSYEQYF
J gene: TRBJ2-7
D gene: .
V gene: TRBV28
clone size: few

CDR3 DNA: TGTGCCAGCAGCTACGGGGAGGGGAATGAGCAGTTCTTC
CDR3 protein: CASSYGEGNEQFF
J gene: TRBJ2-1
D gene: TRBD2
V gene: TRBV6-5
clone size: few

CDR3 DNA: TGTGCCAGCAGCCCTCTGGGGGGTTGGGAAAAACTGTTTTTT
CDR3 protein: CASSPLGGWEKLFF
J gene: TRBJ1-4
D gene: .
V gene: TRBV6-6
clone size: .

CDR3 DNA: TGTGCCAGCAGCATTCGTAATGAGCAGTTCTTC
CDR3 protein: CASSIRNEQFF
J gene: TRBJ2-1
D gene: .
V gene: TRBV9
clone size: .

CDR3 DNA: TGTGCCAGCAGCGTAGAGTCTAGCGGGGGGACCGGGGAGCTGTTTTTT
CDR3 protein: CASSVESSGGTGELFF
J gene: TRBJ2-2
D gene: TRBD2
V gene: TRBV9
clone size: once

CDR3 DNA: TGTGCCAGCAGGTTCCATGCGGGGGACAGCGAATCACCCCTCCACTTT
CDR3 protein: CASRFHAGDSESPLHF
J gene: TRBJ1-6
D gene: TRBD1
V gene: TRBV5-5
clone size: .

CDR3 DNA: TGTGCCAGCAGCGATCCTGGTTCCTATAATTCACCCCTCCACTTT
CDR3 protein: CASSDPGSYNSPLHF
J gene: TRBJ1-6
D gene: .
V gene: TRBV28
clone size: .

CDR3 DNA: TGTGCCAGCAGCTTAGGCTTTAGGACCTACGAGCAGTACTTC
CDR3 protein: CASSLGFRTYEQYF
J gene: TRBJ2-7
D gene: .
V gene: TRBV7-9
clone size: .

CDR3 DNA: TGTGCCAGTAAAATGGCAGGGGTCACTGAAGCTTTCTTT
CDR3 protein: CASKMAGVTEAFF
J gene: TRBJ1-1
D gene: .
V gene: TRBV19
clone size: few

CDR3 DNA: TGTGCCACCAGCCCCGACAGGGAGGGTGAAAAACTGTTTTTT
CDR3 protein: CATSPDREGEKLFF
J gene: TRBJ1-4
D gene: TRBD1
V gene: TRBV15
clone size: .

CDR3 DNA: TGTGCCAGCAGCTCGCCGGGGGGACGCAACAATGAGCAGTTCTTC
CDR3 protein: CASSSPGGRNNEQFF
J gene: TRBJ2-1
D gene: TRBD2
V gene: TRBV5-5
clone size: .

CDR3 DNA: TGCAGTGCCCTGGACACCGGGGAGCTGTTTTTT
CDR3 protein: CSALDTGELFF
J gene: TRBJ2-2
D gene: .
V gene: TRBV20-1
clone size: .

CDR3 DNA: TGTGCCAGCAGCTTAGGGACAGGGGGGTACGAGCAGTACTTC
CDR3 protein: CASSLGTGGYEQYF
J gene: TRBJ2-7
D gene: TRBD1
V gene: TRBV11-2
clone size: .

CDR3 DNA: TGTGCCAGCAGCGCTAGAATAGGGACGGAAGAGACCCAGTACTTC
CDR3 protein: CASSARIGTEETQYF
J gene: TRBJ2-5
D gene: .
V gene: TRBV7-9
clone size: .

CDR3 DNA: TGTGCCAGCAGCTCTAGACTAGCCGGGGAGCTGTTTTTT
CDR3 protein: CASSSRLAGELFF
J gene: TRBJ2-2
D gene: .
V gene: TRBV7-2
clone size: .

CDR3 DNA: TGTGCCTGGAGTGGGACATTGGGTTCCACTGAAGCTTTCTTT
CDR3 protein: CAWSGTLGSTEAFF
J gene: TRBJ1-1
D gene: .
V gene: TRBV30
clone size: .